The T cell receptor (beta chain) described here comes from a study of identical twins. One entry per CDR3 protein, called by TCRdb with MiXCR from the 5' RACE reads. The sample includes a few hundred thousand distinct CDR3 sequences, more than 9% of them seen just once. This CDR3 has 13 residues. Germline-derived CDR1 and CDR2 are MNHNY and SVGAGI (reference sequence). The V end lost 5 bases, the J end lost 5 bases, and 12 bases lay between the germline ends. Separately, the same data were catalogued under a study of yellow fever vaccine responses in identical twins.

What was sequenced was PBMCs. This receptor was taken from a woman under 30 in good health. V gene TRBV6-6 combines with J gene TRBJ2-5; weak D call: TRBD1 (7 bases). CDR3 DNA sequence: TGTGCCAGCAGTGAGCCAGGGGGGGAGACCCAGTACTTC. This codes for CASSEPGGETQYF.